There are many counts of the clone carrying this T cell receptor beta chain. Its specificity is not known. CDR1 and CDR2 from the germline V gene are DFQATT and SNEGSKA (reference sequence). The CDR3 consists of 16 residues. V dropped 3 bases and J dropped 5; count of bases not matched to a gene: 14. These data are taken from a study of neurological immune-mediated disorders. Study-wide results and limits: In multiple sclerosis patients, the repertoire cluster was unrelated to clinical or MRI findings. Among 34 multiple sclerosis patients, phylogenetic grouping put the repertoires of 18 into a single related-CDR3 cluster, a possible signature.

TCRdb reprocessed the 5' RACE reads with MiXCR, giving one entry per CDR3 protein. The table lists 70,000 or so distinct CDR3 sequences, 2.5% to 3.5% of them singletons. The sample taken for sequencing was PBMCs. The clonotype comes from a woman between 50 and 59 years old with multiple sclerosis. The chain joins TRBV20-1 to TRBJ2-5; 8 bases map to TRBD1. The DNA for the CDR3 is TGCAGTGCTAGGGATACCAGGGGGCTGAAATGGGAGACCCAGTACTTC. Protein: CSARDTRGLKWETQYF.